This TCR beta chain was sequenced during a study of blood T cell repertoires in COVID-19. Study as a whole: Acute and convalescent COVID-19 samples came from the United States, Italy and Spain. In each case, the material was cDNA or gDNA derived from T cells, B-cell-depleted T cells, or PBMCs.

Original processing methods: Estimation of nucleated cell counts relied on the amplification of reference gene primers. The repertoire was sequenced with immunoSEQ multiplex PCR; TCRdb's copy has only in-frame clones and lacks some. Clone size and the V and J calls come from that table; the DNA yielded D and trimming. Among over 130,000 clones listed, approximately 83% were seen once. The V gene's germline CDR1 is MNHEY and CDR2 SVGAGI. The CDR3 has 15 residues. V dropped 4 bases and J dropped 2; count of bases not matched to a gene: 6. The sequencing sample was made of peripheral blood. This rearrangement joins TRBV6-5 to TRBJ2-7, with 9 nucleotides matching TRBD1. The TCR was taken from a man in his 70s with acute or convalescent COVID-19. The CDR3 DNA sequence: TGTGCCAGCAGTTTCGGGACAGGGTACACCTACGAGCAGTACTTC. This translates into CASSFGTGYTYEQYF.